The 30 T cell receptor beta chains reported below all come from one sample, sequenced in a study of blood T cell repertoires in COVID-19. Assay: immunoSEQ multiplex PCR; the TCRdb copy retains only in-frame clones and omits some. The sample lists about 270,000 clones, around 87% occurring once. The sequencing input was PBMCs or T cells enriched from blood (not recorded which). All receptors come from a young woman who had recovered from COVID-19.

The rearrangement joins TRBV6-5 to TRBJ1-1; D gene ambiguous. Per germline, CDR1 MNHEY and CDR2 SVGAGI. The CDR3 loop spans 13 amino acids. V was shortened by 7 bases and J by 2 bases, with 11 bases between the two germline ends. The CDR3 region is CASKQDYNTEAFF. In DNA, the CDR3 is TGTGCCAGCAAGCAGGACTACAACACTGAAGCTTTCTTT.

This clone is a singleton in its sample. The V gene is TRBV19, the J gene TRBJ1-4; D is unclear. Between the trimmed V and J ends, which lost 4 bases and 0 bases, there was a span of 9 bases. Germline V gives CDR1 LNHDA, CDR2 SQIVND (reference sequence). The CDR3 contains 15 residues. CDR3: CASSTVPATNEKLFF. In DNA form, the CDR3 reads TGTGCCAGTAGTACCGTCCCGGCAACTAATGAAAAACTGTTTTTT. Drawing the rest from reference TRBV19 and TRBJ1-4, the complete variable domain is DGGITQSPKYLFRKEGQNVTLSCEQNLNHDAMYWYRQDPGQGLRLIYYSQIVNDFQKGDIAEGYSVSREKKESFPLTVTSAQKNPTAFYLCASSTVPATNEKLFFGSGTQLSVL.

This rearrangement joins TRBV7-6 to TRBJ1-5; D call uncertain. Trimming shortened V by 1 base and J by 3 bases, and 13 bases separated the two germline ends. Germline V gene sequence: CDR1 SGHVS, CDR2 FNYEAQ. The CDR3 runs to 16 residues. CDR3 loop: CASSLGSAGNNQPQHF. The CDR3 DNA reads as TGTGCCAGCAGCTTAGGGTCAGCGGGGAACAATCAGCCCCAGCATTTT.

The chain has TRBV5-1 and TRBJ1-1, with D maybe TRBD1 (6 bases). The CDR3 runs 14 residues. Germline V CDR1 and CDR2: SGHRS, YFSETQ. The ends were cut back, 5 bases at V and 2 bases at J, with 13 bases in the middle. CDR3 loop: CASSAAGQNTEAFF. In DNA form, the CDR3 reads TGCGCCAGCAGTGCAGCGGGACAAAACACTGAAGCTTTCTTT.

This rearrangement joins TRBV5-4 to TRBJ1-2; maybe TRBD1 (5 bases). The CDR3 is made up of 12 amino acids. The ends were cut back, 4 bases at V and 6 bases at J, with 10 bases in the middle. Germline V gene lookup returns CDR1 SGHNT and CDR2 YYREEE (reference sequence). This CDR3 reads CASSETGDGYTF. The CDR3 DNA reads TGTGCCAGCAGCGAAACAGGAGATGGCTACACCTTC.

The chain couples TRBV5-1 to TRBJ1-1; D unclear. V lost 0 bases to trimming and J lost 4 bases, with 4 bases between them. The CDR3 extends over 12 amino acids. CDR1 is SGHRS, CDR2 YFSETQ, per germline. The CDR3 nucleotides read TGCGCCAGCAGCTTGGAAGCCACTGAAGCTTTCTTT. Translating it yields CASSLEATEAFF.

CDR3 coding DNA: TGTGCCGCCAGCCGCCCAGGGGGGTATGGCTACACCTTC. Amino acids: CAASRPGGYGYTF. The chain is built from TRBV5-4 and TRBJ1-2; 7 bases are shared with TRBD1. The germline V gene encodes CDR1 SGHNT and CDR2 YYREEE (reference sequence). J lost 5 bases, V lost 10 bases, and 11 bases had no gene match. This CDR3 has 13 amino acids.

The chain links TRBV2 to TRBJ1-5, with D unclear. Between the trimmed V and J ends, which lost 3 bases and 6 bases, there was a span of 12 bases. The CDR3 runs to 14 residues. Germline V lookup: CDR1 SNHLY, CDR2 FYNNEI. The CDR3 reads CASSENVRVQPQHF. The CDR3, as DNA: TGTGCCAGCAGTGAGAATGTTCGGGTTCAGCCCCAGCATTTT.

This sequence joins TRBV10-1 and TRBJ1-1; TRBD1 might be the D (6 bases). Per the germline V gene, CDR1 is WNHNN and CDR2 is SYGVQD (reference sequence). V was shortened by 5 bases and J by 2 bases, with 9 bases between the two germline ends. The CDR3 is made up of 13 amino acids. CDR3 loop: CASSNRVNTEAFF. The CDR3 bases are TGCGCCAGCAGTAACAGGGTCAACACTGAAGCTTTCTTT.

V and J are TRBV4-2 and TRBJ1-2; tentative D call: TRBD1 (5 bases). V lost 0 bases, J lost 13 bases, and 18 bases lay in between. Germline lookup yields CDR1 LGHNA and CDR2 YNFKEQ. The CDR3 length is 14 residues. The chain's CDR3 is CASSQEWPGDMCTF. In nucleotides, the CDR3 is TGTGCCAGCAGCCAAGAGTGGCCGGGGGATATGTGCACCTTC.

The chain uses TRBV19 and TRBJ1-2, with D perhaps matching TRBD1 (5 bases). Looked up from germline, CDR1 is LNHDA and CDR2 is SQIVND (reference sequence). There are 15 residues in the CDR3. V was pared by 1 base and J by 7 bases, with 16 bases between. CDR3 sequence (DNA): TGTGCCAGTAGTATAGGCCCAGGGCCAAGGAGTGGCTACACCTTC. The encoded protein is CASSIGPGPRSGYTF.

The rearrangement uses TRBV19 and TRBJ1-5, with 8 bases lining up with TRBD1. V dropped 7 bases and J dropped 6; count of bases not matched to a gene: 11. The CDR3 is 15 residues long. The germline V gene encodes CDR1 LNHDA and CDR2 SQIVND (reference sequence). The CDR3 spells CASKQDRVGGQPQHF. CDR3 bases: TGTGCCAGTAAGCAGGACAGGGTCGGTGGTCAGCCCCAGCATTTT.

The genes are TRBV7-9 and TRBJ2-5; D is uncertain. V was pared by 7 bases and J by 4 bases, with 13 bases between. CDR3 size: 13 residues. Germline CDR1 is SEHNR and CDR2 is FQNEAQ (reference sequence). CDR3: CASTTGPGETQYF. CDR3 bases: TGTGCCAGCACCACCGGCCCGGGAGAGACCCAGTACTTC.

The genes are TRBV19 and TRBJ1-1; the D gene is possibly TRBD1 (6 bases). CDR3 size: 13 residues. Trimming took 5 bases from V and 5 from J, leaving 12 bases between them. Germline assignment: CDR1 LNHDA and CDR2 SQIVND (reference sequence). The CDR3 DNA follows: TGTGCCAGTAGTGAACAGGGTCGGACTGAAGCTTTCTTT. This encodes CASSEQGRTEAFF.

The genes are TRBV2 and TRBJ2-3; TRBD2 agrees at 16 bases. With 1 base clipped from V and 2 bases from J, the junction kept 6 bases outside the gene matches. From germline, CDR1 is SNHLY and CDR2 FYNNEI. This CDR3 is 19 amino acids long. The CDR3 DNA sequence: TGTGCCAGCAGTGAAGTCCCGGGACTAGCGGGGGGGAACACAGATACGCAGTATTTT. This codes for CASSEVPGLAGGNTDTQYF.

This chain joins TRBV5-1 and TRBJ1-2, with TRBD1 matching 10 bases. The CDR3 loop spans 15 amino acids. The germline V gene has CDR1 SGHRS and CDR2 YFSETQ. V was clipped by 3 bases and J by 1 base; unmatched bases: 3. Here the CDR3 reads CASSWGQGLNYGYTF. In nucleotides, the CDR3 is TGCGCCAGCAGCTGGGGACAGGGGCTTAACTATGGCTACACCTTC.

This clone was seen just once. The CDR3 region has the DNA TGTGCCACCAGACTAGGGACAGGGGCCTACGAGCAGTACTTC. Translated, it gives CATRLGTGAYEQYF. This sequence joins TRBV15 and TRBJ2-7, with TRBD1 identical over 10 bases. With V trimmed by 6 bases and J by 2 bases, 4 bases remained unmatched. Germline V gene sequence: CDR1 LNHNV, CDR2 YYDKDF (reference sequence). This CDR3 is 14 amino acids long.

The chain couples TRBV3-1 (or the pseudogene TRBV3-2) to TRBJ1-1; D not certain. The CDR3 covers 13 residues. Trimming shortened V by 5 bases and J by 3 bases, and 10 bases separated the two germline ends. CDR1 and CDR2 (germline): LGHDT, YNNKEL (reference sequence). The CDR3 DNA follows: TGTGCCAGCAGCACGGACGGGGACACTGAAGCTTTCTTT. Translation gives CASSTDGDTEAFF.

J is TRBJ2-3 and V is TRBV7-9, with D hard to call. The CDR3 loop spans 13 amino acids. From germline, CDR1 is SEHNR and CDR2 FQNEAQ (reference sequence). V was clipped by 2 bases and J by 3 bases, with 6 bases between them. The CDR3 region is CASSLILTDTQYF. The CDR3 DNA follows: TGTGCCAGCAGCTTAATCTTGACAGATACGCAGTATTTT. Complete variable domain (other parts from reference TRBV7-9 and TRBJ2-3): DTGVSQNPRHKITKRGQNVTFRCDPISEHNRLYWYRQTLGQGPEFLTYFQNEAQLEKSRLLSDRFSAERPKGSFSTLEIQRTEQGDSAMYLCASSLILTDTQYFGPGTRLTVL.

This clone was observed a few times. CDR3 amino acids: CASSWTGVFQPQHF. CDR3 in DNA: TGTGCCAGCAGTTGGACAGGGGTGTTTCAGCCCCAGCATTTT. J is TRBJ1-5 and V is TRBV6-5; 9 nucleotides line up with TRBD1. V dropped 4 bases and J dropped 6; count of bases not matched to a gene: 4. The CDR3 length is 14 residues. Germline V gene data show CDR1 as MNHEY and CDR2 as SVGAGI.

This chain connects TRBV7-2 to TRBJ1-4; D is unresolved. This CDR3 is built from 14 residues. Trimming took 3 bases from V and 6 from J, leaving 11 bases between them. Germline V lookup: CDR1 SGHTA, CDR2 FQGNSA. This CDR3 reads CASSFMVGYEKLFF. In DNA, the CDR3 is TGTGCCAGCAGCTTTATGGTCGGTTATGAAAAACTGTTTTTT.

The CDR3 DNA reads TGTGCCAGCATCGGGTCAGGGGCTGGACTCTCACCCCTCCACTTT. It specifies CASIGSGAGLSPLHF. V and J are TRBV2 and TRBJ1-6; perhaps TRBD1 as D (6 bases). CDR3 size: 15 residues. Trimming shortened V by 7 bases and J by 10 bases, and 20 bases separated the two germline ends. CDR1 is SNHLY and CDR2 is FYNNEI in the germline V gene.

The chain carries TRBV10-3 and TRBJ1-2; D unresolved. This CDR3 has 13 amino acids. V was trimmed by 6 bases and J by 6 bases, leaving 14 bases between them. The germline CDR1 and CDR2 sequences are ENHRY and SYGVKD. The CDR3 DNA reads TGTGCCATCAGCGGGGTTTGGGGAGATGGCTACACCTTC. Translated, it gives CAISGVWGDGYTF.

The chain combines TRBV2 with TRBJ1-5, with 7 nucleotides matching TRBD1. Germline V gene sequence: CDR1 SNHLY, CDR2 FYNNEI. This CDR3 is 14 amino acids long. Trimming took 5 bases from V and 5 from J; bases not matched to a gene: 6. CDR3 in DNA: TGTGCCAGCAGTAGGGACAGCGGTTATCAGCCCCAGCATTTT. Translation: CASSRDSGYQPQHF.

This chain joins TRBV3-1 (or the pseudogene TRBV3-2) and TRBJ1-2; TRBD1 matches at 9 bases. V trimming: 4 bases; J trimming: 2 bases; junction bases outside the gene matches: 5. Per germline, CDR1 LGHDT and CDR2 YNNKEL (reference sequence). The CDR3 totals 15 residues. CDR3 sequence (DNA): TGTGCCAGCAGCCTGACCGGGACAGGGAACTATGGCTACACCTTC. Protein sequence: CASSLTGTGNYGYTF.

The chain recombines TRBV10-3 with TRBJ2-5; D is perhaps TRBD1 (5 bases). In germline, CDR1 is ENHRY, CDR2 SYGVKD. The CDR3 runs 13 residues. V lost 8 bases and J 3 bases, leaving 13 bases between the germline ends. The chain's CDR3 is CAIGRAGKETQYF. The CDR3 coding sequence is TGTGCCATCGGCCGAGCAGGGAAAGAGACCCAGTACTTC.

This chain links TRBV5-6 with TRBJ2-7; possibly TRBD1 for D (5 bases). Germline V gene sequence: CDR1 SGHDT, CDR2 YYEEEE. The CDR3 has 12 residues. Trimming pared 0 bases from V and 7 bases from J, leaving 8 bases between. This CDR3 is CASSLGRDEQYF. In nucleotides, the CDR3 is TGTGCCAGCAGCTTGGGCAGGGATGAGCAGTACTTC.

V gene TRBV28 combines with J gene TRBJ2-1, with D possibly TRBD2 on 6 matching bases. CDR1 is MDHEN and CDR2 is SYDVKM in the germline V gene. With 3 bases removed from V and 3 bases from J, the gap between germline ends came to 12 bases. This CDR3 spans 15 amino acids. CDR3 loop: CASSLPRDFYNEQFF. The CDR3 coding sequence is TGTGCCAGCAGTTTGCCCCGGGACTTCTACAATGAGCAGTTCTTC.

The chain employs TRBV7-6 and TRBJ2-2, with 8 bases fitting TRBD2. The length of the CDR3 is 16 residues. CDR1 and CDR2 from the germline V gene are SGHVS and FNYEAQ. Trimming took 5 bases from V and 2 from J; bases not matched to a gene: 7. This CDR3 is CASSPAGGSNTGELFF. The CDR3 DNA sequence: TGTGCCAGCAGCCCTGCGGGGGGCAGTAACACCGGGGAGCTGTTTTTT.

This chain joins TRBV5-1 and TRBJ2-7; 12 nucleotides align to TRBD1. Germline CDR1 and CDR2: SGHRS and YFSETQ. Trimming cost V 4 bases and J 3 bases; bases outside gene matches: 5. The CDR3 is made up of 15 amino acids. The CDR3 DNA sequence: TGCGCCAGCAGCCTGGGGACAGGGGGCGGCTACGAGCAGTACTTC. Translating gives CASSLGTGGGYEQYF.